This is a list of T cell receptor beta chains from one sample in a study of blood T cell repertoires in COVID-19. TCRdb's table, derived via immunoSEQ multiplex PCR, lists solely in-frame clones and lacks some. This table holds over 35,000 clones, around 90% found once. The sequenced material came from peripheral blood. These receptors came from a woman between 25 and 40 years old in a cohort sampled during active COVID-19. Each CDR3 is given with its conserved first and last residue. The order of the fields is clone size, D gene, J gene, V gene, CDR3 protein, CDR3 DNA. The D gene is left open where the match is weak. A clone size is listed for some rows: how often the clone was seen (once, few, many), or a class if it is expanded.

>NA|NA|TRBJ2-7|TRBV27
CASSPGEFERLEQYF
TGTGCCAGCAGTCCAGGGGAGTTTGAGCGTCTCGAGCAGTACTTC
>NA|NA|TRBJ2-4|TRBV15
CATSRDPGEAKNIQYF
TGTGCCACCAGCAGAGACCCAGGGGAGGCCAAAAACATTCAGTACTTC
>NA|NA|TRBJ1-2|TRBV21-1
CASSKDSPNYGYTF
TGTGCCAGCAGCAAAGATAGTCCTAACTATGGCTACACCTTC
>few|TRBD2|TRBJ2-2|TRBV5-1
CASIRTSGTLGELFF
TGCGCCAGCATTCGGACTAGCGGGACCCTCGGGGAGCTGTTTTTT
>once|TRBD2|TRBJ2-1|TRBV19
CATKASGAYNEQFF
TGTGCCACCAAGGCGAGCGGGGCGTACAATGAGCAGTTCTTC
>NA|TRBD2|TRBJ2-3|TRBV7-8
CASALLGTRTEDTQYF
TGTGCCAGCGCCTTACTCGGGACTAGGACGGAGGATACGCAGTATTTT
>once|TRBD1|TRBJ1-1|TRBV7-6
CASSLPPQGGNTEAFF
TGTGCCAGCAGCTTACCCCCACAGGGGGGGAACACTGAAGCTTTCTTT
>NA|NA|TRBJ2-7|TRBV30
CAWSRQTAYEQYF
TGTGCCTGGAGTAGACAAACCGCCTACGAGCAGTACTTC
>once|TRBD2|TRBJ2-1|TRBV7-3
CASSSAGGGNEQFF
TGTGCCAGCAGCTCAGCGGGAGGGGGCAATGAGCAGTTCTTC
>NA|NA|TRBJ2-2|TRBV11-3
CASSLGLNTGELFF
TGTGCCAGCAGCTTAGGTCTCAACACCGGGGAGCTGTTTTTT
>NA|TRBD1|TRBJ2-7|TRBV20-1
CSASVRTGDSSYEQYF
TGCAGTGCTAGTGTAAGGACAGGAGACAGCTCCTACGAGCAGTACTTC
>NA|TRBD2|TRBJ2-3|TRBV5-5
CASSKPGLAGALPSTDTQYF
TGTGCCAGCAGCAAACCGGGACTAGCGGGAGCCTTGCCTAGCACAGATACGCAGTATTTT
>NA|NA|TRBJ2-5|TRBV2
CASSLLQETQYF
TGTGCCAGCAGCCTATTACAAGAGACCCAGTACTTC
>NA|TRBD2|TRBJ2-7|TRBV7-2
CASSTMTSGGSYEQYF
TGTGCCAGCAGCACTATGACTAGCGGGGGCTCCTACGAGCAGTACTTC
>NA|TRBD2|TRBJ2-1|TRBV6-4
CASSLTSGTPYNEQFF
TGTGCCAGCAGTTTGACTAGCGGGACACCCTATAATGAGCAGTTCTTC
>NA|TRBD2|TRBJ2-4|TRBV6-2/TRBV6-3
CASSLAALAKNIQYF
TGTGCCAGCAGTCTAGCGGCCCTAGCCAAAAACATTCAGTACTTC
>NA|TRBD2|TRBJ2-2|TRBV27
CASSLGLAGGTGELFF
TGTGCCAGCAGTTTAGGACTAGCGGGAGGGACCGGGGAGCTGTTTTTT
>once|NA|TRBJ2-3|TRBV7-8
CASSATGYTQYF
TGTGCCAGCAGCGCAACAGGGTATACGCAGTATTTT
>NA|TRBD2|TRBJ2-7|TRBV28
CASGRDSYEQYF
TGTGCCAGCGGGAGGGACTCCTACGAGCAGTACTTC
>NA|NA|TRBJ1-1|TRBV24-1
CATSGGRTTEAFF
TGTGCCACCAGTGGGGGGCGGACAACTGAAGCTTTCTTT
>NA|NA|TRBJ1-1|TRBV28
CASSLGGRTAEAFF
TGTGCCAGCAGTTTGGGGGGGCGGACCGCTGAAGCTTTCTTT
>once|TRBD2|TRBJ2-1|TRBV30
CAWSVLGRGLADNEQFF
TGTGCCTGGAGTGTACTCGGTCGTGGACTAGCGGACAATGAGCAGTTCTTC